One and the same sample provided the 3 T cell receptor beta chains below, sequenced in a study of cytomegalovirus exposure and HLA in healthy donors. Primers: 60 Vbeta forward and 13 Jbeta reverse. The table came from immunoSEQ multiplex PCR; TCRdb's copy has only in-frame clones and leaves some out. This sample yields fewer than 120,000 clones, of which about three quarters are seen a single time; just under 3% belongs to the top ten. Specimen: PBMCs. All receptors come from a woman aged 60-75 years in good health and CMV-seropositive.

This rearrangement joins TRBV11-3 to TRBJ2-2; possible D gene TRBD1, 5 bases. Germline-derived CDR1 and CDR2 are SGHNT and YENEEA. The CDR3 runs to 14 residues. The ends were cut back, 3 bases at V and 1 base at J, with 6 bases in the middle. The CDR3 spells CASSFQGNTGELFF. In DNA form, the CDR3 reads TGTGCCAGCAGCTTCCAGGGGAACACCGGGGAGCTGTTTTTT. The full variable domain, with the rest looked up from reference TRBV11-3 and TRBJ2-2, is EAGVVQSPRYKIIEKKQPVAFWCNPISGHNTLYWYLQNLGQGPELLIRYENEEAVDDSQLPKDRFSAERLKGVDSTLKIQPAELGDSAVYLCASSFQGNTGELFFGEGSRLTVL.

The chain has TRBV6-5 and TRBJ1-2; D call uncertain. V gave up 2 bases and J gave up 0 bases, with 7 bases separating them. Germline lookup yields CDR1 MNHEY and CDR2 SVGAGI. The CDR3 runs 14 residues. CDR3 sequence (DNA): TGTGCCAGCAGTTACCTGTCTGCTAACTATGGCTACACCTTC. Residues: CASSYLSANYGYTF.

The V and J genes are TRBV5-1 and TRBJ2-1; 8 positions match TRBD2. Germline lookup yields CDR1 SGHRS and CDR2 YFSETQ. Trimming cost V 2 bases and J 5 bases; bases outside gene matches: 18. This CDR3 is built from 19 residues. The chain's CDR3 is CASSLLTGTRIGLNNEQFF. In nucleotides, the CDR3 is TGCGCCAGCAGCTTATTAACCGGGACTAGGATCGGTCTGAACAATGAGCAGTTCTTC.